The rows below give T cell receptor beta chains drawn from one sample of a study of long-term antiretroviral therapy in people with HIV. Here immunoSEQ multiplex PCR was the method, and the copy in TCRdb shows in-frame clones only, minus some. The sample lists about 27,000 clones; over 85% were seen once. The material sequenced was unsorted PBMCs, taken 7.6 years after starting antiretroviral therapy. The receptors were sampled from a woman in her thirties or forties with HIV. CDR3s include the opening cysteine and the closing phenylalanine or tryptophan. A D gene is named only where the DNA matches it firmly. Not every row has a clone size; where given, it reads once, few, many or a size class.

d_gene: .
v_gene: TRBV7-9
abundance: .
len: 17
j_gene: TRBJ2-2
CDR3aa: CASSLWRGGPKPGELFF
CDR3nt: TGTGCCAGCAGCTTATGGAGGGGCGGGCCGAAACCCGGGGAGCTGTTTTTT

d_gene: TRBD1
v_gene: TRBV30
abundance: .
len: 13
j_gene: TRBJ1-2
CDR3aa: CAWSPGGGYGYTF
CDR3nt: TGTGCCTGGAGTCCAGGGGGTGGCTATGGCTACACCTTC

d_gene: TRBD1
v_gene: TRBV27
abundance: .
len: 14
j_gene: TRBJ2-7
CDR3aa: CASSLFGQGYEQYF
CDR3nt: TGTGCCAGCAGTTTATTCGGACAGGGCTACGAGCAGTACTTC

d_gene: .
v_gene: TRBV6-5
abundance: .
len: 15
j_gene: TRBJ1-1
CDR3aa: CASSDNDKMNTEAFF
CDR3nt: TGTGCCAGCAGCGATAACGACAAGATGAACACTGAAGCTTTCTTT

d_gene: .
v_gene: TRBV19
abundance: .
len: 15
j_gene: TRBJ1-2
CDR3aa: CASRSGIGLNYGYTF
CDR3nt: TGTGCCAGTAGAAGCGGGATCGGCCTTAACTATGGCTACACCTTC

d_gene: TRBD2
v_gene: TRBV30
abundance: .
len: 14
j_gene: TRBJ2-1
CDR3aa: CASHGTSGGNEQFF
CDR3nt: TGTGCCTCCCACGGGACTAGCGGGGGGAATGAGCAGTTCTTC

d_gene: .
v_gene: TRBV6-1
abundance: .
len: 15
j_gene: TRBJ1-5
CDR3aa: CASTQPGHYNQPQHF
CDR3nt: TGTGCCAGCACCCAACCGGGACACTACAATCAGCCCCAGCATTTT

d_gene: .
v_gene: TRBV6-6
abundance: few
len: 13
j_gene: TRBJ1-4
CDR3aa: CASSTGNREKLFF
CDR3nt: TGTGCCAGCAGTACTGGTAATCGAGAAAAACTGTTTTTT

d_gene: TRBD2
v_gene: TRBV5-4
abundance: .
len: 16
j_gene: TRBJ2-1
CDR3aa: CASSWATSGGAYEQFF
CDR3nt: TGTGCCAGCAGCTGGGCGACTAGCGGGGGGGCTTATGAGCAGTTCTTC

d_gene: TRBD1
v_gene: TRBV12-5
abundance: .
len: 12
j_gene: TRBJ1-1
CDR3aa: CASRGRDTEAFF
CDR3nt: TGTGCTTCAAGGGGGCGCGACACTGAAGCTTTCTTT

d_gene: .
v_gene: TRBV19
abundance: .
len: 14
j_gene: TRBJ2-2
CDR3aa: CASMGQGSTGELFF
CDR3nt: TGTGCCAGTATGGGTCAGGGTAGCACCGGGGAGCTGTTTTTT

d_gene: .
v_gene: TRBV4-1
abundance: .
len: 15
j_gene: TRBJ2-2
CDR3aa: CASSPGAANTGELFF
CDR3nt: TGCGCCAGCAGCCCCGGGGCGGCGAACACCGGGGAGCTGTTTTTT

d_gene: TRBD2
v_gene: TRBV30
abundance: .
len: 13
j_gene: TRBJ2-1
CDR3aa: CAWRGSGVGEQFF
CDR3nt: TGTGCCTGGAGGGGGAGCGGGGTTGGTGAGCAGTTCTTC

d_gene: .
v_gene: TRBV7-8
abundance: .
len: 15
j_gene: TRBJ1-2
CDR3aa: CASSLDSGANYGYTF
CDR3nt: TGTGCCAGCAGCTTAGACTCAGGAGCTAACTATGGCTACACCTTC

d_gene: TRBD2
v_gene: TRBV6-5
abundance: .
len: 16
j_gene: TRBJ2-3
CDR3aa: CASSSLAGGGRDTQYF
CDR3nt: TGTGCCAGCAGTTCTCTAGCGGGGGGGGGAAGAGATACGCAGTATTTT

d_gene: .
v_gene: TRBV6-5
abundance: once
len: 16
j_gene: TRBJ1-3
CDR3aa: CASSYAQGTSGNTIYF
CDR3nt: TGTGCCAGCAGTTACGCTCAGGGAACCTCTGGAAACACCATATATTTT

d_gene: .
v_gene: TRBV5-1
abundance: .
len: 15
j_gene: TRBJ2-2
CDR3aa: CASSLMDVNTGELFF
CDR3nt: TGCGCCAGCAGCTTGATGGACGTGAACACCGGGGAGCTGTTTTTT

d_gene: .
v_gene: TRBV7-9
abundance: .
len: 13
j_gene: TRBJ2-3
CDR3aa: CASSLVEADTQYF
CDR3nt: TGTGCCAGCAGCTTAGTTGAGGCCGATACGCAGTATTTT

d_gene: TRBD1
v_gene: TRBV7-9
abundance: .
len: 14
j_gene: TRBJ2-7
CDR3aa: CASSSSLTGDKQYF
CDR3nt: TGTGCCAGCAGCTCGTCCTTGACAGGGGATAAGCAGTACTTC

d_gene: .
v_gene: TRBV9
abundance: .
len: 15
j_gene: TRBJ2-3
CDR3aa: CASSEGVGGTDTQYF
CDR3nt: TGTGCCAGCAGCGAAGGGGTAGGGGGAACAGATACGCAGTATTTT

d_gene: TRBD2
v_gene: TRBV19
abundance: .
len: 16
j_gene: TRBJ2-3
CDR3aa: CASSPRLARTQYTQYF
CDR3nt: TGTGCCAGTAGTCCGAGACTAGCCCGGACTCAATATACGCAGTATTTT

d_gene: TRBD1
v_gene: TRBV5-6
abundance: .
len: 13
j_gene: TRBJ1-2
CDR3aa: CASSRGQGDGYTF
CDR3nt: TGTGCCAGCAGCCGGGGACAGGGGGATGGCTACACCTTC

d_gene: .
v_gene: TRBV15
abundance: .
len: 12
j_gene: TRBJ1-2
CDR3aa: CATSRDRGGYTF
CDR3nt: TGTGCCACCAGCAGAGATCGGGGGGGCTACACCTTC

d_gene: .
v_gene: TRBV6-1
abundance: once
len: 15
j_gene: TRBJ1-5
CDR3aa: CASSPSARGDQPQHF
CDR3nt: TGTGCCAGCAGCCCATCCGCGAGGGGCGACCAGCCCCAGCATTTT

d_gene: TRBD1
v_gene: TRBV6-5
abundance: .
len: 13
j_gene: TRBJ1-5
CDR3aa: CASNGQGGQPQHF
CDR3nt: TGTGCCAGCAATGGACAGGGGGGACAGCCCCAGCATTTT

d_gene: .
v_gene: TRBV30
abundance: .
len: 14
j_gene: TRBJ2-3
CDR3aa: CAWTLAVATDTQYF
CDR3nt: TGTGCCTGGACATTAGCGGTAGCCACAGATACGCAGTATTTT

d_gene: .
v_gene: TRBV19
abundance: .
len: 15
j_gene: TRBJ1-4
CDR3aa: CASSIQGATNEKLFF
CDR3nt: TGTGCCAGTAGTATTCAAGGGGCAACTAATGAAAAACTGTTTTTT

d_gene: .
v_gene: TRBV7-2
abundance: .
len: 13
j_gene: TRBJ1-5
CDR3aa: CASSLNDGINQHF
CDR3nt: TGTGCCAGCAGTCTAAACGACGGAATAAACCAGCATTTT

d_gene: .
v_gene: TRBV5-1
abundance: .
len: 17
j_gene: TRBJ2-3
CDR3aa: CASRYVAYVAATDTQYF
CDR3nt: TGCGCCAGCAGGTATGTAGCGTACGTAGCGGCCACAGATACGCAGTATTTT

d_gene: .
v_gene: TRBV11-2
abundance: .
len: 14
j_gene: TRBJ2-7
CDR3aa: CASSAGTIGYEQYF
CDR3nt: TGTGCCAGCAGCGCCGGGACCATCGGGTACGAGCAGTACTTC

d_gene: .
v_gene: TRBV18
abundance: .
len: 12
j_gene: TRBJ2-7
CDR3aa: CASSPGDNEQYF
CDR3nt: TGTGCCAGCTCACCTGGTGATAACGAGCAGTACTTC

d_gene: TRBD2
v_gene: TRBV4-3
abundance: .
len: 16
j_gene: TRBJ2-3
CDR3aa: CASSAGVAGGLDTQYF
CDR3nt: TGCGCCAGCAGCGCAGGAGTGGCGGGGGGGCTGGATACGCAGTATTTT

d_gene: .
v_gene: TRBV30
abundance: .
len: 15
j_gene: TRBJ2-2
CDR3aa: CAWTNLGANTGELFF
CDR3nt: TGTGCCTGGACGAATCTGGGGGCTAACACCGGGGAGCTGTTTTTT

d_gene: .
v_gene: TRBV19
abundance: .
len: 13
j_gene: TRBJ2-5
CDR3aa: CASSTGSQETQYF
CDR3nt: TGTGCCAGTAGTACGGGGTCCCAAGAGACCCAGTACTTC

d_gene: .
v_gene: TRBV27
abundance: .
len: 15
j_gene: TRBJ2-2
CDR3aa: CASSWNNENTGELFF
CDR3nt: TGTGCCAGCAGTTGGAACAATGAGAACACCGGGGAGCTGTTTTTT

d_gene: TRBD1
v_gene: TRBV6-1
abundance: once
len: 13
j_gene: TRBJ2-7
CDR3aa: CASKRQGADEQYF
CDR3nt: TGTGCCAGCAAGCGACAGGGGGCCGACGAGCAGTACTTC

d_gene: .
v_gene: TRBV6-1
abundance: .
len: 13
j_gene: TRBJ2-2
CDR3aa: CASTGGYTGELFF
CDR3nt: TGTGCCAGCACGGGGGGCTACACCGGGGAGCTGTTTTTT

d_gene: TRBD1
v_gene: TRBV5-6
abundance: .
len: 18
j_gene: TRBJ1-6
CDR3aa: CASSFRTGVESYNSPLHF
CDR3nt: TGTGCCAGCAGCTTCCGTACAGGGGTTGAATCCTATAATTCACCCCTCCACTTT

d_gene: .
v_gene: TRBV10-3
abundance: .
len: 13
j_gene: TRBJ2-7
CDR3aa: CAIRPDKIYEQYF
CDR3nt: TGTGCCATCAGACCGGACAAGATCTACGAGCAGTACTTC

d_gene: .
v_gene: TRBV19
abundance: .
len: 15
j_gene: TRBJ1-2
CDR3aa: CASSIGNTGNYGYTF
CDR3nt: TGTGCCAGTAGTATAGGTAATACAGGGAACTATGGCTACACCTTC

d_gene: .
v_gene: TRBV6-5
abundance: .
len: 12
j_gene: TRBJ2-4
CDR3aa: CASMQGTNIQYF
CDR3nt: TGTGCCAGCATGCAGGGTACAAACATTCAGTACTTC

d_gene: .
v_gene: TRBV5-6
abundance: .
len: 12
j_gene: TRBJ2-7
CDR3aa: CASSRYSYEQYF
CDR3nt: TGTGCCAGCAGCCGTTATTCATACGAGCAGTACTTC

d_gene: TRBD2
v_gene: TRBV19
abundance: .
len: 18
j_gene: TRBJ2-2
CDR3aa: CASSKGFRGGTNTGELFF
CDR3nt: TGTGCCAGTAGTAAAGGGTTTCGCGGGGGAACGAACACCGGGGAGCTGTTTTTT

d_gene: TRBD1
v_gene: TRBV2
abundance: .
len: 15
j_gene: TRBJ1-5
CDR3aa: CASRDKTGSNQPQHF
CDR3nt: TGTGCCAGCAGAGATAAGACAGGGTCCAATCAGCCCCAGCATTTT

d_gene: TRBD2
v_gene: TRBV5-5
abundance: .
len: 14
j_gene: TRBJ2-1
CDR3aa: CASSDWDYSNEQFF
CDR3nt: TGTGCCAGCAGCGATTGGGACTACAGCAATGAGCAGTTCTTC